This TCR beta chain was recovered during a study of shared clonotypes between healthy human individuals. In the case of this clone: The antigen is not known.

The germline V and J ends were trimmed by 6 bases and 8 bases, with 17 bases remaining between them. Germline V gives CDR1 WSHSY, CDR2 SAAADI. CDR3 length: 14 residues. Here immunoSEQ multiplex PCR was the method, and the copy in TCRdb shows in-frame clones only, minus some. This table has millions of clones, approximately 95% appearing once. General study points: Sequencing depth was expected to affect clonotype sharing among donors.

The origin of this receptor is a young man in good health. Input material: naive CD4+ T cells sorted from blood. Subset defined: CD45RA+ positively selected. V gene TRBV10-2 combines with J gene TRBJ2-1, with D possibly being TRBD2 (5 bases). The CDR3, as DNA: TGCGCCAGCAGACCCTTGCGGGTGGGAGATGAGCAGTTCTTC. It specifies CASRPLRVGDEQFF.